This TCR beta chain derives from a study of T cells after yellow fever vaccination. In the study overall: Fractions containing few cells were prepared with SMART-Seq v4 Ultra Low Input. Study-level points and caveats: Post-booster reappearance was seen for most primary-vaccination clones (just under 97% CD4, 75% to 90% CD8). Contamination of FACS-sorted repertoires by abundant clonotypes from the bulk population could occur.

Germline loops: CDR1 SQVTM, CDR2 ANQGSEA. The CDR3 has 16 amino acids. The V and J ends lost 6 bases and 6 bases respectively, with 27 bases between them. There are a few counts of this clonotype. The antigen remains undetermined. TCRdb re-derived calls from the 5' RACE reads in MiXCR, one entry per CDR3 protein. The data show a few hundred thousand distinct CDR3 sequences, with 7.5% to 9.5% seen just once and around 3.5% held by the top ten. The V and J genes are TRBV29-1 and TRBJ2-7; TRBD1 is a possible D gene (6 bases). The sequence was collected from a man aged 18 to 30 who received the YFV17D yellow fever vaccine. The sample here was CD4+ T cells sorted from PBMCs, taken 5 days after the yellow fever booster vaccination. The chain's CDR3 is CSVPRGPGFRDTEQYF. CDR3 in DNA: TGCAGCGTGCCTCGAGGCCCCGGGTTTCGGGACACCGAGCAGTACTTC.